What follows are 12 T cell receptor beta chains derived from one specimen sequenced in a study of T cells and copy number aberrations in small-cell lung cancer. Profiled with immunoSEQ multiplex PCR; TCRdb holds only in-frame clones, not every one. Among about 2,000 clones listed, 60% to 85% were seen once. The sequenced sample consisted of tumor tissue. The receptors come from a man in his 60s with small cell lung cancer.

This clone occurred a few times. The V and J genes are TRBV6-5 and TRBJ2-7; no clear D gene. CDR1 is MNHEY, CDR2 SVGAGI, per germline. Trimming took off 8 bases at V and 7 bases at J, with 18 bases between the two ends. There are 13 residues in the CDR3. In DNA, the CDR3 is TGTGCCAGCTCGACGGGCCCCATGGGGGAGCAGTACTTC. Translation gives CASSTGPMGEQYF.

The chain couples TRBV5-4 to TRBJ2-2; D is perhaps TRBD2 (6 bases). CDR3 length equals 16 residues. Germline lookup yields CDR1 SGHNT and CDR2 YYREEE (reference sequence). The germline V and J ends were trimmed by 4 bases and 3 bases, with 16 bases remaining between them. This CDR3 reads CASSTGAGSYTGELFF. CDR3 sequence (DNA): TGTGCCAGCAGCACTGGGGCGGGGTCTTACACCGGGGAGCTGTTTTTT.

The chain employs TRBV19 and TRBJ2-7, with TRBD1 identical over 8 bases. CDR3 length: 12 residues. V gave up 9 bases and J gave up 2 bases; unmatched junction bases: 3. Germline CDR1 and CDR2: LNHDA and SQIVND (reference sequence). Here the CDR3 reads CASRDRTYEQYF. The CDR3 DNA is TGTGCCAGCAGGGACAGGACCTACGAGCAGTACTTC.

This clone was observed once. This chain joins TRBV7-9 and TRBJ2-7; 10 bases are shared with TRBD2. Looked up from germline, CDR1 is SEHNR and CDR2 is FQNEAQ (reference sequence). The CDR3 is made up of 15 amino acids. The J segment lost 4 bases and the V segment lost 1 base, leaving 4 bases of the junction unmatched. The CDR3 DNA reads TGTGCCAGCAGCTTAGAGGGACTAGCGCCGTACGAGCAGTACTTC. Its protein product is CASSLEGLAPYEQYF.

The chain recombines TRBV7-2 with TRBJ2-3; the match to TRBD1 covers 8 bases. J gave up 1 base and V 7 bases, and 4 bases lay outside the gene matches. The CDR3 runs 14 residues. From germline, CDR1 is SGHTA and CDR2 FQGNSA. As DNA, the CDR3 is TGTGCCAGCAAGGGACAGGAGGGCACAGATACGCAGTATTTT. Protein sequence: CASKGQEGTDTQYF.

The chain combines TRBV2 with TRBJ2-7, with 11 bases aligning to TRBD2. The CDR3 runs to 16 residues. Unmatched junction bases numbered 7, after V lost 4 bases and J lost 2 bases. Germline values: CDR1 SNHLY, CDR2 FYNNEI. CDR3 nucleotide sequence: TGTGCCAGCAGTGCTGGGACTAGCGGCTTCACCTACGAGCAGTACTTC. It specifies CASSAGTSGFTYEQYF.

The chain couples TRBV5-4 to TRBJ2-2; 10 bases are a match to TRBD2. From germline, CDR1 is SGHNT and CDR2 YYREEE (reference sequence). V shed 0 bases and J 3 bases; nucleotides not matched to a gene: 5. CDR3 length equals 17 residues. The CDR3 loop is CASSLASGRGYTGELFF. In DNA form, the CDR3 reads TGTGCCAGCAGCTTGGCTAGCGGGAGAGGGTACACCGGGGAGCTGTTTTTT.

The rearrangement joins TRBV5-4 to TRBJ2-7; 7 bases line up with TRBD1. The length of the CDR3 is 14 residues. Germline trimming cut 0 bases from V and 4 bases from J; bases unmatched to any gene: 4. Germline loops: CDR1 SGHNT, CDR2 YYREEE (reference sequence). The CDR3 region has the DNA TGTGCCAGCAGCTTGGGGGACAGCGTATACGAGCAGTACTTC. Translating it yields CASSLGDSVYEQYF.

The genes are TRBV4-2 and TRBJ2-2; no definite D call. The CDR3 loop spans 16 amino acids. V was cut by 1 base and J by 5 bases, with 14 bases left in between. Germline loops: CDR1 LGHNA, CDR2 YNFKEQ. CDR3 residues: CASSQAIQAGTGELFF. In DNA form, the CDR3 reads TGTGCCAGCAGCCAAGCTATCCAGGCTGGGACCGGGGAGCTGTTTTTT.

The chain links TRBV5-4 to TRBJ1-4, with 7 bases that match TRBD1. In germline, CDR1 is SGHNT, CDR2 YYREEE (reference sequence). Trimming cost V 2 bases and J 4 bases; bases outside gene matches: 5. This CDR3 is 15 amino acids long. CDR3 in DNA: TGTGCCAGCAGCTTTGGGGACAGCGATAATGAAAAACTGTTTTTT. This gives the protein CASSFGDSDNEKLFF.

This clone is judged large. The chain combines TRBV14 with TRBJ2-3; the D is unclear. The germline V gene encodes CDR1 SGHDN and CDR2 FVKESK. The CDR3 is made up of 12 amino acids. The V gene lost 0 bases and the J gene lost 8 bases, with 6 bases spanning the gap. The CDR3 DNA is TGTGCCAGCAGCCAAGATAGTAGTACGCAGTATTTT. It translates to CASSQDSSTQYF.

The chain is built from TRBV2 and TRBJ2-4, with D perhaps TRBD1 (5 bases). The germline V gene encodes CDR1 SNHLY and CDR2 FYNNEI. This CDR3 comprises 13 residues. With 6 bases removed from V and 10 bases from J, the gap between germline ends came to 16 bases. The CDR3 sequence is CASRGPGSYIQYF. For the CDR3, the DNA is TGTGCCAGCAGGGGGCCTGGCAGCTATATTCAGTACTTC.